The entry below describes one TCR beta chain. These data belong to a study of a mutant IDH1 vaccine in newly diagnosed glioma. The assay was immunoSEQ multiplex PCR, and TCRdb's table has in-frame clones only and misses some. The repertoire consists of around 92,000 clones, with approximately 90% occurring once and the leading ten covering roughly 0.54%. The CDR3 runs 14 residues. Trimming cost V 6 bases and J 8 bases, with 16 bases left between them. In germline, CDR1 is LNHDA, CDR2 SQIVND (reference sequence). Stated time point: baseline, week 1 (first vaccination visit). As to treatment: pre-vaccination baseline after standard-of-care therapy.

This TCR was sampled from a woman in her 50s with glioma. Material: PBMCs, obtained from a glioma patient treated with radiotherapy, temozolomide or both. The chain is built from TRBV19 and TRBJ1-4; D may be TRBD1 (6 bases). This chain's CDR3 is CASSSQGFSEKLFF. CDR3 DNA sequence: TGTGCCAGTAGCTCGCAGGGGTTTTCGGAAAAACTGTTTTTT.